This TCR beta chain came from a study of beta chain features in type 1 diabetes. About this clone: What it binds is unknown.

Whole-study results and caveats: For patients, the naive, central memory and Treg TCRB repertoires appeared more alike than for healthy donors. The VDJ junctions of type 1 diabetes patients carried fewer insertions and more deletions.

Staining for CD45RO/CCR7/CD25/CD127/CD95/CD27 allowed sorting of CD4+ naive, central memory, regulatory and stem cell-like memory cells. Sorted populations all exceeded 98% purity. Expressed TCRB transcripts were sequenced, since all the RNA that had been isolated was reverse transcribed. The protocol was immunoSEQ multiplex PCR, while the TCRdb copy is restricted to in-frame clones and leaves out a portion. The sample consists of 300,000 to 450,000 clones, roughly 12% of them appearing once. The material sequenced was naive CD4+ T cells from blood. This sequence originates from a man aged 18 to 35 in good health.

In nucleotides, the CDR3 is TGTGCCAGCAGCTTTTTGGTGAGCTCCTACAATGAGCAGTTCTTC. This sequence encodes CASSFLVSSYNEQFF. The rearrangement joins TRBV5-5 to TRBJ2-1; D is ambiguous. Germline V lookup: CDR1 SGHKS, CDR2 YYEKEE (reference sequence). This CDR3 has 15 residues. The V end lost 2 bases, the J end lost 0 bases, and 9 bases lay between the germline ends.